Listed here are 10 T cell receptor beta chains from one sample, sequenced in a study of siplizumab effects on memory and regulatory T cells. Repertoires were generated with immunoSEQ multiplex PCR, while TCRdb's copy carries only in-frame clones and drops some. The table lists roughly 100,000 clones, approximately 94% of them singletons, with around 0.3% in the top ten. The sequenced sample was CD4+ T cells sorted from blood. The receptor source for this set is a human donor in good health.

The V call is TRBV6-1, the J call TRBJ1-2; D is ambiguous. Germline V gene lookup returns CDR1 MNHNS and CDR2 SASEGT. Trimming pared 7 bases from V and 7 bases from J, leaving 10 bases between. This CDR3 spans 11 amino acids. The CDR3 sequence is CASKTLGGYTF. The DNA of the CDR3 is TGTGCCAGCAAAACATTAGGTGGCTACACCTTC.

This rearrangement joins TRBV19 to TRBJ2-4, with D possibly being TRBD1 (6 bases). This CDR3 contains 21 residues. From germline, CDR1 is LNHDA and CDR2 SQIVND (reference sequence). The ends were cut back, 0 bases at V and 1 base at J, with 25 bases in the middle. In nucleotides, the CDR3 is TGTGCCAGTAGTATAGATGATTACGGGGAAGCACCGCAGGGGGCCAAAAACATTCAGTACTTC. Amino acids: CASSIDDYGEAPQGAKNIQYF.

The J gene is TRBJ1-2, the V gene TRBV6-1; tentative D call: TRBD1 (5 bases). The CDR3 has 12 amino acids. Per germline, CDR1 MNHNS and CDR2 SASEGT. V was clipped by 6 bases and J by 4 bases, with 9 bases between them. CDR3 in DNA: TGTGCCAGCAGGACAGAGATCTATGGCTACACCTTC. Amino acids: CASRTEIYGYTF.

The DNA of the CDR3 is TGTGCCAGCAGCTCCTCGGAGACCCAGTACTTC. Its protein product is CASSSSETQYF. The genes are TRBV7-6 and TRBJ2-5, with D unresolved. V dropped 4 bases and J dropped 5 bases, with 5 bases sitting between them. Germline assignment: CDR1 SGHVS and CDR2 FNYEAQ. The CDR3 consists of 11 residues.

The V call is TRBV9, the J call TRBJ2-1; 8 bases match TRBD2. The CDR3 contains 15 residues. The germline V gene has CDR1 SGDLS and CDR2 YYNGEE. J gave up 4 bases and V 3 bases, and 6 bases lay outside the gene matches. The CDR3, as DNA: TGTGCCAGCAGCGACAGCGGGAGTACGTACAATGAGCAGTTCTTC. It yields the protein CASSDSGSTYNEQFF.

The chain employs TRBV2 and TRBJ2-2, with D possibly TRBD2 on 6 matching bases. V lost 6 bases to trimming and J lost 0 bases, with 8 bases between them. Germline loops: CDR1 SNHLY, CDR2 FYNNEI. The CDR3 has 14 residues. The CDR3 nucleotides are TGTGCCAGCAGAGGGGAGGCGAACACCGGGGAGCTGTTTTTT. Translating gives CASRGEANTGELFF.

V usage is TRBV4-1 and J usage is TRBJ2-6, with D unresolved. Germline assignment: CDR1 MGHRA and CDR2 YSYEKL. Trimming pared 3 bases from V and 0 bases from J, leaving 6 bases between. The CDR3 length is 15 residues. CDR3 DNA: TGCGCCAGCAGCCAGACTGGCTCTGGGGCCAACGTCCTGACTTTC. Translation gives CASSQTGSGANVLTF.

The chain recombines TRBV20-1 with TRBJ1-2; no firm D call. V lost 7 bases to trimming and J lost 6 bases, with 9 bases between them. CDR1 is DFQATT, CDR2 SNEGSKA, per germline (reference sequence). The CDR3 loop spans 10 amino acids. In nucleotides, the CDR3 is TGCAGTGTAACTTTAGATGGCTACACCTTC. Protein: CSVTLDGYTF.

The chain is built from TRBV7-9 and TRBJ2-7; TRBD2 matches 8 bases. After removal of 5 bases from V and 7 bases from J, the junction contained 19 bases not matched to a gene. This CDR3 has 17 residues. CDR1 is SEHNR and CDR2 is FQNEAQ in the germline V gene (reference sequence). CDR3 sequence (DNA): TGTGCCAGCAGCCGACATACTAGCGGCGTTTCCCTGGGGGAGCAGTACTTC. Its translation: CASSRHTSGVSLGEQYF.

The V call is TRBV6-5, the J call TRBJ2-7; D unresolved. From germline, CDR1 is MNHEY and CDR2 SVGAGI. The CDR3 spans 13 residues. V dropped 4 bases and J dropped 2 bases, with 9 bases sitting between them. CDR3 nucleotides: TGTGCCAGCAGTTCTAACAGCCCCTACGAGCAGTACTTC. Translating it yields CASSSNSPYEQYF.